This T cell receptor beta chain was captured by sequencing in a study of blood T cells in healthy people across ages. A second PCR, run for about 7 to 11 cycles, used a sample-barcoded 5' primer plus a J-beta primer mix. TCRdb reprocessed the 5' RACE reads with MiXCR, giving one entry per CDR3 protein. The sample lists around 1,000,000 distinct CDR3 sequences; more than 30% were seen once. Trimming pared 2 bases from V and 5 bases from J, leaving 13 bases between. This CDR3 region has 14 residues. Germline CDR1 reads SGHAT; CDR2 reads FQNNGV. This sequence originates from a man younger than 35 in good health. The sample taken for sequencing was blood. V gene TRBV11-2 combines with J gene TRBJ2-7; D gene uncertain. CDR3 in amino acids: CASSLNGLTDEQYF. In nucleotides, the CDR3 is TGTGCCAGCAGCTTAAATGGGTTAACCGACGAGCAGTACTTC.